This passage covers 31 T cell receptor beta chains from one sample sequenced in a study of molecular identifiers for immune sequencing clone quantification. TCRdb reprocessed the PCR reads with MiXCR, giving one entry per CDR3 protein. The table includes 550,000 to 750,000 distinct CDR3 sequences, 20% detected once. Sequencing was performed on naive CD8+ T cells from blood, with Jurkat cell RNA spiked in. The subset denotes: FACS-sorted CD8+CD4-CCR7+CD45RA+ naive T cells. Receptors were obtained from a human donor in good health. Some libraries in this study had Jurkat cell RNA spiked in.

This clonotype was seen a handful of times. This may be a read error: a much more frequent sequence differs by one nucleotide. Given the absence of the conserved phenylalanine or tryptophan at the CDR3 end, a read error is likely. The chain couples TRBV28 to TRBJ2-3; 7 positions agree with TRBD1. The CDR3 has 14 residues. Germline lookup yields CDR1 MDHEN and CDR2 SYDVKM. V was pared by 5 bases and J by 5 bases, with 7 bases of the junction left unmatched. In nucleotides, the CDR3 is TGTGCCAGCAGTAGACTCAGGGGGATAGATACGCAGTATTTA. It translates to CASSRLRGIDTQYL.

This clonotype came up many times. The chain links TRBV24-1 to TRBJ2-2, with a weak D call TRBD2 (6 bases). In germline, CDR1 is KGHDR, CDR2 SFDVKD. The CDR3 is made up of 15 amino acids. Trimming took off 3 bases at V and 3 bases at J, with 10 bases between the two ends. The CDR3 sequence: CATSDIERDTGELFF. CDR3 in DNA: TGTGCCACCAGTGATATCGAGCGGGACACCGGGGAGCTGTTTTTT.

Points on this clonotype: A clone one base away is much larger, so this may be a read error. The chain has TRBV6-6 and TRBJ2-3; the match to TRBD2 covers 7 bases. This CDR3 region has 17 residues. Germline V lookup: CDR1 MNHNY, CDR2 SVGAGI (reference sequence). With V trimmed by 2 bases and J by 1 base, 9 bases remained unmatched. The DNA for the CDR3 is TGTGCCAGCAGTTACCCGCCTAGCGGTCAAGGCACAGATACGCAGTATTTT. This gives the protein CASSYPPSGQGTDTQYF.

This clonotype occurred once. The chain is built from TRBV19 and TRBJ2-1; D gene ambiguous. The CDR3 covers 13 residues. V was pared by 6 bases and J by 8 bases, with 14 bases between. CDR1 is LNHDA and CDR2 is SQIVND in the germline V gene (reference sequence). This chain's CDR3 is CASRGHGSDEQFF. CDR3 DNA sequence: TGTGCCAGTAGAGGCCATGGATCCGATGAGCAGTTCTTC.

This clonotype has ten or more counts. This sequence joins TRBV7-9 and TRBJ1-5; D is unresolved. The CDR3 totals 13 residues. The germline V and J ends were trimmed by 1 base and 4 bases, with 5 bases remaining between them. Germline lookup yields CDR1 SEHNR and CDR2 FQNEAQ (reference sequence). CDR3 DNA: TGTGCCAGCAGCTTAGTGGGGAATCAGCCCCAGCATTTT. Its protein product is CASSLVGNQPQHF.

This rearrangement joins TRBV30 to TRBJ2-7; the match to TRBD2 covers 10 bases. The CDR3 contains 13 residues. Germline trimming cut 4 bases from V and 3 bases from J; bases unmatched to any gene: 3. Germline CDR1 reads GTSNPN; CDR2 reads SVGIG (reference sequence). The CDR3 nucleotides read TGTGCCTGGACCGGACTAGCGGTCTACGAGCAGTACTTC. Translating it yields CAWTGLAVYEQYF.

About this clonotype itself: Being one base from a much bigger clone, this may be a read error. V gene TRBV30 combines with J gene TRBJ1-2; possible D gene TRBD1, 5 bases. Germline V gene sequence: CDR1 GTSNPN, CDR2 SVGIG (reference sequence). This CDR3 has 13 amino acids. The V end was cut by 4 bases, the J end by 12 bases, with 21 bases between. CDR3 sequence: CAWTWGSEAVHTF. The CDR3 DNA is TGTGCCTGGACGTGGGGGTCAGAGGCCGTTCACACCTTC.

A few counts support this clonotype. Written as DNA, the CDR3 is TGTGCCAGCAGTTACTCGGGCAGGGGGCTGAGGAATTCACCCCTCCACTTT. The encoded protein is CASSYSGRGLRNSPLHF. The chain combines TRBV6-5 with TRBJ1-6; 8 positions agree with TRBD1. This CDR3 has 17 amino acids. With V trimmed by 0 bases and J by 7 bases, 8 bases remained unmatched. CDR1 and CDR2 (germline): MNHEY, SVGAGI.

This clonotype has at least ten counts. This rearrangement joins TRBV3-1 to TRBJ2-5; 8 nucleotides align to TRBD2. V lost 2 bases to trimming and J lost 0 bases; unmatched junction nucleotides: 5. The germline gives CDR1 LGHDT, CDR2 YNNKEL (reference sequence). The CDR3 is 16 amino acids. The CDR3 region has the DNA TGTGCCAGCAGCCAAAACGGGGGGGTCTACCAAGAGACCCAGTACTTC. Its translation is CASSQNGGVYQETQYF.

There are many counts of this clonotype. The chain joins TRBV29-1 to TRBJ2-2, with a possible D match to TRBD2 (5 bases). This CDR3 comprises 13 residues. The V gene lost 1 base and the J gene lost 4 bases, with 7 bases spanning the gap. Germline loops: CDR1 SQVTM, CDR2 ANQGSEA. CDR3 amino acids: CSVEGGITGELFF. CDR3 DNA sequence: TGCAGCGTTGAAGGAGGGATCACCGGGGAGCTGTTTTTT.

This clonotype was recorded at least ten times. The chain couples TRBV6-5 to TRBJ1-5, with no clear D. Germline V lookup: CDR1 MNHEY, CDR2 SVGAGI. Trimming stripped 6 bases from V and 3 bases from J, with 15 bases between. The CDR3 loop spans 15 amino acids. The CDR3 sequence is CASSSVPGLNQPQHF. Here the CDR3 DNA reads TGTGCCAGCAGCTCGGTTCCGGGCCTCAATCAGCCCCAGCATTTT.

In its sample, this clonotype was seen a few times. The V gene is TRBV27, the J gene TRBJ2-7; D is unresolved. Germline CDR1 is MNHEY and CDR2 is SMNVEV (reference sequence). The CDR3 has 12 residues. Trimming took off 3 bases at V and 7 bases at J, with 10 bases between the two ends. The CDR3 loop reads CASSFLSGEQYF. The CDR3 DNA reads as TGTGCCAGCAGTTTCCTGTCTGGGGAGCAGTACTTC.

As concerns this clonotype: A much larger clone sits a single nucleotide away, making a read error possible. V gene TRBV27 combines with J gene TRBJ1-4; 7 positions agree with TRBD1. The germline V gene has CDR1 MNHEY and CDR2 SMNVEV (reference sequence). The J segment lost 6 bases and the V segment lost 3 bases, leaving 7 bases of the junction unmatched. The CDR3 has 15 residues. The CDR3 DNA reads TGTGCCAGCAGTTTTTCCGGCAGGGGGGATGAAAAACTGTTTTTT. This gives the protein CASSFSGRGDEKLFF.

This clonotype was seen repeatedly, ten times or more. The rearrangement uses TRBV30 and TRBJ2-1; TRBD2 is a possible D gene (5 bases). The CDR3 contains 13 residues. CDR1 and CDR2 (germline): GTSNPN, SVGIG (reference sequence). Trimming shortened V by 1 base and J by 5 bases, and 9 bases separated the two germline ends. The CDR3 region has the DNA TGTGCCTGGAGTGCTAGCACACACAATGAGCAGTTCTTC. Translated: CAWSASTHNEQFF.

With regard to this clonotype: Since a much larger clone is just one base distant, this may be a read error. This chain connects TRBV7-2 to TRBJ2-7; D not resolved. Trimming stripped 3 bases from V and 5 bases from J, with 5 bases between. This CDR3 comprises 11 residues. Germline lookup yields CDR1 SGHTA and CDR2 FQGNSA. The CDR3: CASSFTDEQYF. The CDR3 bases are TGTGCCAGCAGCTTTACCGACGAGCAGTACTTC.

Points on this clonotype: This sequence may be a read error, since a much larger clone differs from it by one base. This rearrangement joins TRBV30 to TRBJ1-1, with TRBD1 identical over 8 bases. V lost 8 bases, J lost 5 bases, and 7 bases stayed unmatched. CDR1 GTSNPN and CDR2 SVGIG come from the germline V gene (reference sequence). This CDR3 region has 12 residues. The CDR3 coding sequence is TGTGCCAGGACTACAGGGGGAACTGAAGCTTTCTTT. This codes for CARTTGGTEAFF.

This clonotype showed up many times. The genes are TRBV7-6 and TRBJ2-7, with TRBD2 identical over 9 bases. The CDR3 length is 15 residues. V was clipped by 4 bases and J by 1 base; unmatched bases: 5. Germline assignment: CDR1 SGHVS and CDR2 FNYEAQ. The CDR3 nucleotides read TGTGCCAGCAGCTGGGATAGCGGGAGTTCCTACGAGCAGTACTTC. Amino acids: CASSWDSGSSYEQYF.

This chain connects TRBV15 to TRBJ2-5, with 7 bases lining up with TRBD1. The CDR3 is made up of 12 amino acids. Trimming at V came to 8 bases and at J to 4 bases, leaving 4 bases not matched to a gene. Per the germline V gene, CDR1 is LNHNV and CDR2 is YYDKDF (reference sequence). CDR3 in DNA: TGTGCCACCCGGACAGGACGAGAGACCCAGTACTTC. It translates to CATRTGRETQYF.

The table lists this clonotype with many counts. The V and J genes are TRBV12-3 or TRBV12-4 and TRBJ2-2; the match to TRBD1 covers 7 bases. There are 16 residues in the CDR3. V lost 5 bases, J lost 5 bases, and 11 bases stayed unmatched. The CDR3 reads CASSERRQGRTGELFF. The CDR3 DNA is TGTGCCAGCAGTGAAAGACGACAGGGACGAACCGGGGAGCTGTTTTTT.

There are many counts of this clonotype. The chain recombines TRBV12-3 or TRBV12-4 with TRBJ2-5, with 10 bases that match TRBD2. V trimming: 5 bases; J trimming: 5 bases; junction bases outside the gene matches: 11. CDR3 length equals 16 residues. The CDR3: CASSPLAGRFAETQYF. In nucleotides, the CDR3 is TGTGCCAGCAGTCCACTAGCGGGGCGGTTCGCTGAGACCCAGTACTTC.

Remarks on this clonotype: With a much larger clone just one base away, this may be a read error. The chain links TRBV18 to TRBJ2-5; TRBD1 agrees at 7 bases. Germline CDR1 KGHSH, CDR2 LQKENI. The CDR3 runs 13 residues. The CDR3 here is CAGSGQDEETQYF. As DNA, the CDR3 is TGTGCCGGCTCAGGACAGGATGAAGAGACCCAGTACTTC.

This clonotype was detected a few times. This CDR3 reads CATSVMGSTEQFF. DNA for the CDR3: TGTGCCACCAGTGTCATGGGATCCACAGAGCAGTTCTTC. The V gene is TRBV24-1, the J gene TRBJ2-1, with unresolved D. The ends were cut back, 5 bases at V and 10 bases at J, with 14 bases in the middle. The CDR3 sequence is 13 residues long. Germline CDR1 reads KGHDR; CDR2 reads SFDVKD.

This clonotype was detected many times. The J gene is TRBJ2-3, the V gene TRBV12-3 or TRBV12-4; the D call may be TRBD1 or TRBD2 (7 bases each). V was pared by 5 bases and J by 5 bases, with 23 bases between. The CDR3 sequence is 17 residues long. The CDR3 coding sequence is TGTGCCAGCAGTGCCCAGGGGGGGATCGGGACTGGAGATACGCAGTATTTT. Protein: CASSAQGGIGTGDTQYF.

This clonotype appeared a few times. The CDR3 DNA sequence: TGCGCCAGCAGCCAAGATCTTTGGTTGAACACTGAAGCTTTCTTT. It yields the protein CASSQDLWLNTEAFF. The J gene is TRBJ1-1, the V gene TRBV4-3; D not resolved. CDR3 length equals 15 residues. The V gene lost 0 bases and the J gene lost 0 bases, with 8 bases spanning the gap. Germline assignment: CDR1 LGHNA and CDR2 YSLEER.

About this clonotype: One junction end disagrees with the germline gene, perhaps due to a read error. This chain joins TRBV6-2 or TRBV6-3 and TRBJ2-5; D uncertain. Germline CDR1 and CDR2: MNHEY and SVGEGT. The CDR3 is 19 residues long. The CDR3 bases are TGTGCCAGCAGTTACTCGAATTTCTGGGATCCACTGCCCCAACAGACCCAGTACTTC. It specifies CASSYSNFWDPLPQQTQYF.

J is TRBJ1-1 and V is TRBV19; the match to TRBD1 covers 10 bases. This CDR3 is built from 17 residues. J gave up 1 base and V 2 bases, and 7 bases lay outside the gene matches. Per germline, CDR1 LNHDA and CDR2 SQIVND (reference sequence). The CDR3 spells CASSIPRGDRGNTEAFF. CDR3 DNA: TGTGCCAGTAGTATACCCCGAGGGGACAGGGGGAACACTGAAGCTTTCTTT.

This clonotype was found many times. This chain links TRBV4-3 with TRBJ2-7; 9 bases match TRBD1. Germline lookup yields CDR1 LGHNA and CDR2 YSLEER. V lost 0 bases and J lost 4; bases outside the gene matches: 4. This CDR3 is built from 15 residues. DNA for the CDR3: TGCGCCAGCAGCCAAGAAGGGACAGGGTGGTACGAGCAGTACTTC. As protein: CASSQEGTGWYEQYF.

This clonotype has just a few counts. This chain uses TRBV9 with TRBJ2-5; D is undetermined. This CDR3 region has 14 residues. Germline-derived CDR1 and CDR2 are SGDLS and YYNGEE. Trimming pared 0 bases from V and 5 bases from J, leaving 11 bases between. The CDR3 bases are TGTGCCAGCAGCGTAGGTGGCTTTGGGGAGACCCAGTACTTC. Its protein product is CASSVGGFGETQYF.

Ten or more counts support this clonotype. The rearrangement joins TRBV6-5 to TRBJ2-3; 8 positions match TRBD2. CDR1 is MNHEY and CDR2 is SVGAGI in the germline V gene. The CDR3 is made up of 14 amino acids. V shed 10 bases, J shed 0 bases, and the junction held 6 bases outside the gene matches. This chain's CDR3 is CATNGGGSTDTQYF. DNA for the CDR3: TGTGCCACCAACGGGGGGGGCAGCACAGATACGCAGTATTTT.

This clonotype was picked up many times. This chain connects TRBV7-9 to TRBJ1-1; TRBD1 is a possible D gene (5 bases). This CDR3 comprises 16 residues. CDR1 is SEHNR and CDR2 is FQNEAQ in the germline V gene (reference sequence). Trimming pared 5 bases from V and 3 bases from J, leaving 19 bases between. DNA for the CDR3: TGTGCCAGCAGCCGTAGGGACGGCACTCCGGACACTGAAGCTTTCTTT. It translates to CASSRRDGTPDTEAFF.

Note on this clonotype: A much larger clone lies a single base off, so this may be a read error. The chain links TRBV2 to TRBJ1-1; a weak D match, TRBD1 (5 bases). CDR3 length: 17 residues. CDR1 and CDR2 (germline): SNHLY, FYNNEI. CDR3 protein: CASTFSGGLPSNTVAFF. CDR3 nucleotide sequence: TGTGCCAGCACTTTCTCGGGGGGTTTACCCTCGAACACTGTAGCTTTCTTT.